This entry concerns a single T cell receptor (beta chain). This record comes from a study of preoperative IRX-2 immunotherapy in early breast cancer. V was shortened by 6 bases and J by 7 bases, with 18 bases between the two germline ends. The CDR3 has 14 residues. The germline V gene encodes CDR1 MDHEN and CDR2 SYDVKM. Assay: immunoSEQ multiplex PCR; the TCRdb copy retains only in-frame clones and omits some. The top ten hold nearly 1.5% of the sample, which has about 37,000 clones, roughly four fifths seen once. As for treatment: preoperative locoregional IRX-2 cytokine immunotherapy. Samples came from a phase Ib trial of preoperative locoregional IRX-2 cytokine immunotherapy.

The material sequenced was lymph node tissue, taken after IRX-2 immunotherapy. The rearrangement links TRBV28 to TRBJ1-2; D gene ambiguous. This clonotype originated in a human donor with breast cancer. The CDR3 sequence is CASRPGSKKGGYTF. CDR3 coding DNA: TGTGCCAGCAGACCGGGCTCCAAGAAGGGTGGCTACACCTTC.